This T cell receptor (beta chain) was recorded in a study of PD-1 blockade in classical Hodgkin lymphoma. The data were produced by immunoSEQ multiplex PCR, yet TCRdb's version contains in-frame clones alone and is incomplete. The repertoire has around 25,000 clones, roughly 72% of them found once; the top ten carry approximately 3.6%. Study-level findings and limits: Patients starting nivolumab under 1 year after ASCT were excluded. Relapsed/refractory patients reportedly had the lowest baseline TCR diversity, below newly diagnosed patients, who were below healthy donors.

CDR3 length equals 16 residues. Trimming left V 0 bases short and J 3 bases short, with 16 bases between. The germline V gene encodes CDR1 SGDLS and CDR2 YYNGEE. As for this clone: The antigen remains unidentified.

Time point here: cycle 4 day 1 (C4D1), after five to seven weeks of nivolumab. Every single patient, without exception, relapsed after autologous stem cell transplantation, and brentuximab vedotin exposure varied. Each best response was a complete response, a partial response or progressive disease. The source of this sequence is a human donor with classical Hodgkin lymphoma. The chain joins TRBV9 to TRBJ2-7; tentative D call: TRBD2 (7 bases). Sequences were derived from peripheral blood mononuclear cells (PBMCs), sampled before the fourth cycle of nivolumab. The CDR3 loop reads CASSVEGGAQVYEQYF. CDR3 bases: TGTGCCAGCAGCGTAGAGGGGGGGGCCCAAGTCTACGAGCAGTACTTC.